The next 2 T cell receptor beta chains were all read from a single sample in a study of T-cell reconstitution after alpha-beta-depleted transplantation in children. Researchers prepared the TCRbeta library using unique molecular identifiers, the study reports. TCRdb redid the calling of the PCR reads with MiXCR, one entry per CDR3 protein. Here the sample spans more than 400,000 distinct CDR3 sequences, about 10% being singletons. This material consisted of PBMCs, mostly from graft donor cells, taken 180 days after TCRalphabeta/CD19-depleted stem cell transplant. Source of these receptors: a female patient aged 2 to 10 who had a stem cell transplant for aplastic anemia, so the T cells may come from the graft donor.

The gene calls are TRBV6-5 and TRBJ1-2; a possible D gene is TRBD1 (5 bases). CDR3 length: 14 amino acids. Trimming removed 0 bases from V and 5 bases from J, with 10 bases in between. Germline CDR1 and CDR2: MNHEY and SVGAGI. DNA for the CDR3: TGTGCCAGCAGTTACTCGAGGGGCTATTATGGCTACACCTTC. This translates into CASSYSRGYYGYTF.

This clonotype was counted at least ten times. The gene calls are TRBV29-1 and TRBJ2-3; D may be TRBD2 (6 bases). Trimming cost V 2 bases and J 8 bases, with 14 bases left between them. This CDR3 is 13 amino acids long. Germline-derived CDR1 and CDR2 are SQVTM and ANQGSEA. The CDR3 nucleotides are TGCAGCGTTGAAATGGGGTATAGCGGTACGCAGTATTTT. Its translation is CSVEMGYSGTQYF.